The entry below describes one T cell receptor (beta chain). These data are taken from a study of blood T cell repertoires in COVID-19. As for the study in general: T cells, B-cell-depleted T cells, or PBMCs provided the cDNA or gDNA that served as material.

Authors' methods: By means of reference gene primer amplification, nucleated cell counts were estimated. Assay: immunoSEQ multiplex PCR; the TCRdb copy retains only in-frame clones and omits some. V, J and clone size were drawn from that table, and D and trimming were deduced from the DNA. The data show 85,000 to 130,000 clones, with 91% seen just once and 0.97% held by the top ten. V lost 5 bases, J lost 6 bases, and 7 bases lay in between. The CDR3 length is 11 residues. Germline V lookup: CDR1 MDHEN, CDR2 SYDVKM. The rearrangement joins TRBV28 to TRBJ1-2; D call uncertain. This clonotype originated in a man aged 60 to 75 with acute or convalescent COVID-19. Sequences were obtained from peripheral blood. CDR3 sequence reads: CASSAYDGYTF. The CDR3 DNA follows: TGTGCCAGCAGTGCGTATGATGGCTACACCTTC.